The table lists the clone carrying this TCR beta chain with a few counts. What it binds is unknown. This specimen belongs to a study of cytomegalovirus exposure and HLA in healthy donors. Study outcomes and limitations: Several of the most significant clusters appeared, in a later analysis, to be linked to common viral pathogens. Analysis performed later found approximately 17,000 TCR beta sequences associated with HLA alleles at 0.05 false discovery rate.

PCR amplification relied on 60 Vbeta primers (plus 13 Jbeta primers). TCRdb keeps only in-frame clones here, not all; method: immunoSEQ multiplex PCR. The sample holds 120,000 to 150,000 clones; about 75% are singletons and the top ten take less than 2%. This sequence originates from a woman in her 30s in good health and CMV-seronegative. The sample taken for sequencing was PBMCs.

As DNA, the CDR3 is TGTGCCAGCAGCCTCGGGACAGGCTCCTACAATGAGCAGTTCTTC. Its translation: CASSLGTGSYNEQFF. The chain links TRBV6-6 to TRBJ2-1, with 8 positions matching TRBD1. Trimming removed 6 bases from V and 0 bases from J; junction bases left unmatched: 4. Germline V lookup: CDR1 MNHNY, CDR2 SVGAGI (reference sequence). This CDR3 has 15 residues.